By frequency in the sample, the clone carrying this T cell receptor beta chain is medium-sized. Germline values: CDR1 MNHNS, CDR2 SASEGT. V was pared by 8 bases and J by 2 bases, with 11 bases between. The CDR3 extends over 13 amino acids. Semi-nested PCR with Nested Universal Primer A followed constant-region reverse priming of full-length variable regions. TCRdb re-derived calls from the 5' RACE reads in MiXCR, one entry per CDR3 protein. Here the sample spans over 25,000 distinct CDR3 sequences, about 25% being singletons. Naive CD4+ T cells were purified with Tregs depleted by CD25. The sample comprised naive CD4+ T cells sorted from a lymph node. Subset meaning: naive CD4+ T cells, CD4+CD45RA+CD25-. The rearrangement links TRBV6-1 to TRBJ2-3, with D unresolved. This TCR derives from a female donor with breast cancer. This CDR3 is CASPSSLTDTQYF. CDR3 bases: TGTGCCAGCCCCTCCAGCCTCACAGATACGCAGTATTTT.